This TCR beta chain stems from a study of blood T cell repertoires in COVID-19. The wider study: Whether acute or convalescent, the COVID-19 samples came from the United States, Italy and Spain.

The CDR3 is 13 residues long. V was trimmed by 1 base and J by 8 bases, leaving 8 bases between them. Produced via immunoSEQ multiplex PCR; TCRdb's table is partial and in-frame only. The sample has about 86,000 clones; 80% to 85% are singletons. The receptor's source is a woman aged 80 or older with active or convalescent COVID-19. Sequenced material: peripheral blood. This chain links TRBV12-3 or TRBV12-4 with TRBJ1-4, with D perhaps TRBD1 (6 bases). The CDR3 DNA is TGTGCCAGCAGTTTAGGACAGGCCGAAAAACTGTTTTTT. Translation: CASSLGQAEKLFF.